This T cell receptor beta chain was obtained from a study of Ad26.COV2.S vaccination and SARS-CoV-2 variants. In the case of this clone: What it recognizes is unknown.

Study-level findings and limits: There was a possibility that the TCR breadth and depth analyses underestimated total T cell responses. Vaccine recipients posted higher spike-specific TCR breadth than their placebo counterparts.

The germline gives CDR1 PRHDT, CDR2 FYEKMQ (reference sequence). CDR3 length equals 16 residues. V gave up 5 bases and J gave up 1 base; unmatched junction bases: 10. Clones were read by immunoSEQ multiplex PCR, and TCRdb kept only the in-frame ones, dropping some. In the table there are around 300,000 clones, roughly 90% of which are singletons. The treatment is: 15 to 20 received Ad26.COV2.S at low or high dose, single or two shots; about 5 received placebo; per-sample allocation not given. After the first vaccine or placebo injection, samples were drawn on day 63. It was an adult aged 18-55 years in Boston who was the donor. The vaccine antigen was prefusion-stabilized Wuhan SARS-CoV-2 spike.

The chain is built from TRBV13 and TRBJ2-5; 7 bases fit TRBD1. The receptor was derived from a person between 18 and 65 years old who received the Ad26.COV2.S COVID-19 vaccine or a placebo. This specimen was peripheral blood, taken in a trial of Ad26.COV2.S vaccine versus placebo. The CDR3 reads CASSPSGTEPQETQYF. For the CDR3, the DNA is TGTGCCAGCAGCCCATCCGGGACAGAGCCCCAAGAGACCCAGTACTTC.